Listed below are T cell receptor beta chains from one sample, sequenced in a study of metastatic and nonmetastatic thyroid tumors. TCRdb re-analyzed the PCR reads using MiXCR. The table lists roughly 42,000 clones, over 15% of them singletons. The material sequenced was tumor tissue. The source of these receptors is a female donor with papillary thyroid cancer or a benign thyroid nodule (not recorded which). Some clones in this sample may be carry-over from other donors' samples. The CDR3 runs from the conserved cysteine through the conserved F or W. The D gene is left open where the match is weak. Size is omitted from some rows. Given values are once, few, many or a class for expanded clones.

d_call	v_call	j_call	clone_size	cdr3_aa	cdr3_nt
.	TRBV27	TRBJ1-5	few	CASSLTVEPQHF	TGTGCCAGCAGTCTGACGGTGGAGCCCCAGCATTTT
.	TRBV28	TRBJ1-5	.	CASSFGAGSFGQPQHF	TGTGCCAGCAGCTTCGGCGCAGGGAGTTTTGGACAGCCCCAGCATTTT
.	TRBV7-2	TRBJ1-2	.	CASSLLYGLEEGYTF	TGTGCCAGCAGCTTGCTCTACGGGTTAGAGGAGGGATACACATTC
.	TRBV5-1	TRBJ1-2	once	CASSWEHPSNNYGYTF	TGCGCCAGCAGTTGGGAACACCCCTCCAATAACTATGGCTACACCTTC
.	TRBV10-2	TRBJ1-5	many	CASRRDAGVRSQHF	TGCGCCAGCAGACGGGACGCCGGGGTGAGGTCCCAGCATTTT
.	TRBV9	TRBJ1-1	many	CASSPRGDTEAFF	TGTGCCAGCAGCCCTCGGGGGGACACTGAAGCTTTCTTT
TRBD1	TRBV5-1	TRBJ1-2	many	CASSLPQGRLGGYTF	TGCGCCAGCAGCCTACCACAGGGGAGGTTGGGTGGCTACACCTTC
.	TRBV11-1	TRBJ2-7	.	CASSLTNYEQYF	TGTGCCAGCAGTCTTACCAACTACGAGCAGTACTTC
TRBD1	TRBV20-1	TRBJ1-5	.	CSANTRTGACVSNQPQHF	TGCAGTGCTAACACTAGGACAGGGGCTTGTGTTAGCAATCAGCCCCAGCATTTT
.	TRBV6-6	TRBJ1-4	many	CASSYSGGIGEKLFF	TGTGCCAGCAGTTACTCCGGGGGAATTGGTGAAAAACTGTTTTTT
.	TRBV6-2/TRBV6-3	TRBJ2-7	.	CASSVTGRYEQYF	TGTGCCAGCAGCGTTACAGGGAGGTACGAGCAGTACTTC
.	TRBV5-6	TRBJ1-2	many	CASSLGPGKGYTF	TGTGCCAGCAGCTTAGGTCCAGGGAAGGGCTACACCTTC
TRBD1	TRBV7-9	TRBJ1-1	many	CASSLGQGDTEAFF	TGTGCCAGCAGCTTAGGTCAGGGGGATACTGAAGCTTTCTTT
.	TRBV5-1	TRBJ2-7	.	CASSFVQGATYEQYF	TGCGCCAGCAGCTTTGTACAGGGTGCTACCTACGAGCAGTACTTC
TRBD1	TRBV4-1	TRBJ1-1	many	CASSQAYRGRTEAFF	TGCGCCAGCAGCCAGGCTTACAGGGGGCGGACTGAAGCTTTCTTT
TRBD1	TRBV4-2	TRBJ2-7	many	CASSLGQGKYEQYF	TGTGCCAGCAGCCTCGGACAGGGGAAATACGAGCAGTACTTC
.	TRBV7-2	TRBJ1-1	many	CASSLGGARGTEAFF	TGTGCCAGCAGCTTAGGAGGGGCGCGGGGCACTGAAGCTTTCTTT
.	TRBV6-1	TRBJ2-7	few	CASSESVRSFEEQYF	TGTGCCAGCAGTGAATCGGTTCGGTCGTTTGAGGAGCAGTACTTC
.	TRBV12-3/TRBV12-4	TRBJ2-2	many	CASSLQALNTGELFF	TGTGCCAGCAGTTTACAGGCCCTGAACACCGGGGAGCTGTTTTTT
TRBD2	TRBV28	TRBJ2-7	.	CASSLGTSEQYF	TGTGCCAGCAGCCTAGGGACTAGCGAGCAGTACTTC
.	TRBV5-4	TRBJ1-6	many	CASSLFAGWTSPLHF	TGTGCCAGCAGCTTGTTCGCAGGGTGGACTTCACCCCTCCACTTT
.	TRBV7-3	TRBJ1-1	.	CASSLLMNTEAFF	TGTGCCAGCAGCCTTCTAATGAACACTGAAGCTTTCTTT